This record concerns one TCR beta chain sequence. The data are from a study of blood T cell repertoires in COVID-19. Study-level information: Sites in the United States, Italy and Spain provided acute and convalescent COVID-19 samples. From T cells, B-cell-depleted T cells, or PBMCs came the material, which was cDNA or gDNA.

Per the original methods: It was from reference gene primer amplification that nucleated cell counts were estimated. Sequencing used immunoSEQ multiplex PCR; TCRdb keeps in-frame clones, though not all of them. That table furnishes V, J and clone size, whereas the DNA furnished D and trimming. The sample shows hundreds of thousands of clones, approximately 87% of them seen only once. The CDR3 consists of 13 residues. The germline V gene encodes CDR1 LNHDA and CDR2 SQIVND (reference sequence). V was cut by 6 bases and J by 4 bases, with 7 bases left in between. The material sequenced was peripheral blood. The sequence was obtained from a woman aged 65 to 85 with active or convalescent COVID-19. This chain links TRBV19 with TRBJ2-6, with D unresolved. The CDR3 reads CASRISGANVLTF. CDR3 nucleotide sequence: TGTGCCAGTAGAATCTCGGGGGCCAACGTCCTGACTTTC.